This T cell receptor beta chain was identified during a study of tumor-infiltrating lymphocytes in primary liver carcinoma. Study information: Surgeons resected the patients' primary liver carcinomas. The study included patients who were men and women aged 30 to 69 years. Overall study findings and caveats: Since the samples were bulk and unsorted, the CD4+ and CD8+ repertoires were not compared.

From around 500 ng of total RNA, TCR beta-specific cDNA was reverse-transcribed using a constant-region primer. Investigators got TCR beta libraries out of three nested multiplex PCR rounds, done with slightly modified ARM-PCR. The first two PCR rounds, roughly 9 cycles each, used TRBV1-TRBV30 forward primers and a C-beta reverse primer. One entry per CDR3 protein results from TCRdb running MiXCR on the multiplex PCR reads. Of fewer than 350,000 distinct CDR3 sequences in the sample, 65% were seen once. Germline DNA was also extracted, with blood RNA taken from unsorted whole blood. This clonotype was detected only once. Its antigen is unknown. The CDR3 has 16 amino acids.

Sequencing was done on a sample of peripheral blood. The origin of this receptor is a man in his forties with primary liver carcinoma and hepatitis B virus infection. The V gene is TRBV12-1, the J gene TRBJ2-1; the table's D call of TRBD2 was not tested on the DNA. TRBV12-1 is marked as a pseudogene. CDR3 nucleotides: TGTGCCAGCTGCTCGGGGACTAGCGGGTCCTACAATGAGCAGTTCTTC. Its translation is CASCSGTSGSYNEQFF.